This T cell receptor beta chain was captured by sequencing in a study of shared clonotypes between healthy human individuals (dated by TCRdb to 2019 to 2021). About the investigation overall: The cohort comprised a couple of women and three men aged 18 to 49 years. For each donor, three plates each were used for CD4 naive and CD4 memory, two plates were used for CD8 naive, and one plate was used for CD8 memory. To estimate repertoire size and how much clonotype sharing occurs between individuals, the study deeply sequenced the blood TCR repertoires of five healthy adults. To increase sequencing depth and limit assay-specific biases, TCR repertoire library preparation and sequencing were carried out by different laboratories using diverse techniques. Between about 0.9 and 9 billion PBMCs per donor were obtained by leukapheresis.

TCR CDR3 regions were amplified from genomic DNA by multiplex PCR using the deep immunoSEQ assay. Extracted genomic DNA from each cell subset was distributed evenly across all wells of several immunoSEQ 96-well plates, and each plate was treated as a replicate. For sorted subsets, 200 to 250 ng of genomic DNA, equivalent to around 31,000 T cell genomes, went into each replicate PCR. Purified libraries were measured with a Qubit 3.0 fluorometer, size-checked on a Bioanalyzer 2100, and measured again with the KAPA Library Quantification kit. Each immunoSEQ 96-well plate was sequenced on its own single-read 150-cycle Illumina NextSeq 550 flow cell. As for the original processing: Because the immunoSEQ output included only junctional sequences and no quality scores, the filtering could not be the same as the filtering used for full-length reads. To assign V/J genes and CDR3, sequences were annotated using PyIR, a Python wrapper for IgBLAST v1.9, with IMGT germline references. Reads were removed for weak V/J assignments (E-value above 1e-6), missing CDR3, stop codons, out-of-frame junctions, or ambiguous translated residues. V3J clonotypes were defined as sequences sharing an identical inferred V gene, J gene, and CDR3 amino acid sequence. Percentage overlap between repertoires was computed as shared unique clonotypes divided by the size of the smaller repertoire. Repertoire richness was assessed with RTK rarefaction, the Chao1 estimator, and Recon v2.1 estimates of unobserved clonotypes. OLGA was used to compute generation probabilities for all TCRbeta clonotypes that the gDNA method yielded from a few donors. The table was pulled from immuneACCESS by TCRdb, which kept in-frame rearrangements only. Such tables lose some clones; where checked, under half of the loss comes from unresolved V genes, and the rest has no known cause. D and trimming were read from the DNA, whereas the V and J calls and clone size are those reported in that table. Present in this sample are 500,000 to 550,000 clones, approximately 95% of which were seen just once. In total, the top ten clones hold nearly 0.065% of the sample.

General conclusions and limits of the study: Larger estimated clonotype richness was generally found for naive subsets than for memory subsets. Compared with non-shared clonotypes, clonotypes shared by all four sorted-subset donors had higher generation probabilities. When a handful of donors were compared, the shared fraction of clonotypes was around 4.6% for naive CD4, over 3% for naive CD8, roughly 2.5% for memory CD4, and around 0.4% for memory CD8. Pairwise subsampling indicated that sequencing depth was expected to affect the degree of clonotype sharing among donors. Only blood was sampled, and tissue TCR repertoires likely differ from those in blood. Because the study included only a small number of donors, the genetic and exposure-history diversity represented was limited. Incomplete sequencing was indicated by rarefaction of sorted-subset datasets, despite the large sequencing depth.

At the junction V is shortened by 2 bases and J by 1 base, with 11 bases in between. Including the terminal cysteine and phenylalanine, the CDR3 comprises 15 residues. Just the 45-base CDR3 DNA is kept, in frame starting at base 1. Sequences MDHEN (CDR1) and SYDVKM (CDR2) are obtained from the germline V gene. Regarding this clone: Its recognized antigen is unknown. No base qualities exist here, and no much larger clone lies one base off it.

The donors were healthy, HIV-negative adults who had no recently reported acute infections or vaccinations. Only Caucasian adults living in Nashville, Tennessee, USA were represented among the donors. CD4+ T cells were enriched by magnetic negative selection, after which naive cells were positively selected on CD45RA and the negative fraction was taken as the memory subset. After blood collection by leukapheresis, PBMCs were isolated using Ficoll-Histopaque density gradient centrifugation and then cryopreserved in the vapor phase of liquid nitrogen. Analytical flow cytometry was used to check the purity and quantity of each magnetically sorted T cell population. From each sorted fraction, genomic DNA was isolated and quantified by UV absorbance on a Nanodrop 2000c.

The sequenced sample consisted of naive CD4+ T cells sorted from blood. What this sample's cell subset or site label stands for: CD45RA+ positively selected. The origin of this receptor is a woman in her twenties or thirties in good health. The rearranged segments are TRBV28 and TRBJ2-5; a tentative D call is TRBD2 (5 bases match). Here the CDR3 is given as CASSLRIAIQETQYF. The sequence in DNA is TGTGCCAGCAGTTTAAGGATAGCGATCCAAGAGACCCAGTACTTC.